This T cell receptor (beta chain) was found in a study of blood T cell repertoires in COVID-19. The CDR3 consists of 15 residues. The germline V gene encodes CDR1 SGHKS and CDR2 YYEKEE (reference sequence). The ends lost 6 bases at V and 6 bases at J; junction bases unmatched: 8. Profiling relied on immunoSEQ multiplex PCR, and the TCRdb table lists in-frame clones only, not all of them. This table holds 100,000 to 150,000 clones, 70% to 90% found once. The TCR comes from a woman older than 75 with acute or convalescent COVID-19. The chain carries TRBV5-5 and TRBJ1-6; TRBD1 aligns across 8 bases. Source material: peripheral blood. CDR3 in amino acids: CASKQGELLNSPLHF. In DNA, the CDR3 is TGTGCCAGCAAACAGGGGGAACTCCTTAATTCACCCCTCCACTTT.